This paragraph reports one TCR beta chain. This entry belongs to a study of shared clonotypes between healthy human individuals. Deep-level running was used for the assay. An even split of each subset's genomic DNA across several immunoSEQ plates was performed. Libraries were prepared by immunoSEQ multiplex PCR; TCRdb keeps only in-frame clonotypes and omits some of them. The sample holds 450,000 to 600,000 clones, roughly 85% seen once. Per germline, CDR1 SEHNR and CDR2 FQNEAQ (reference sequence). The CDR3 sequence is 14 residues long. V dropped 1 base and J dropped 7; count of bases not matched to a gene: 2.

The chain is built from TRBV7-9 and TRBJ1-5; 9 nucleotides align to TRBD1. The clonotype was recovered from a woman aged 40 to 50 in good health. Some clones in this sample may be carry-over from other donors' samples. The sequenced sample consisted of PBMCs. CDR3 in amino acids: CASSLGQGEQPQHF. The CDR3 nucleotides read TGTGCCAGCAGCTTAGGACAGGGGGAACAGCCCCAGCATTTT.